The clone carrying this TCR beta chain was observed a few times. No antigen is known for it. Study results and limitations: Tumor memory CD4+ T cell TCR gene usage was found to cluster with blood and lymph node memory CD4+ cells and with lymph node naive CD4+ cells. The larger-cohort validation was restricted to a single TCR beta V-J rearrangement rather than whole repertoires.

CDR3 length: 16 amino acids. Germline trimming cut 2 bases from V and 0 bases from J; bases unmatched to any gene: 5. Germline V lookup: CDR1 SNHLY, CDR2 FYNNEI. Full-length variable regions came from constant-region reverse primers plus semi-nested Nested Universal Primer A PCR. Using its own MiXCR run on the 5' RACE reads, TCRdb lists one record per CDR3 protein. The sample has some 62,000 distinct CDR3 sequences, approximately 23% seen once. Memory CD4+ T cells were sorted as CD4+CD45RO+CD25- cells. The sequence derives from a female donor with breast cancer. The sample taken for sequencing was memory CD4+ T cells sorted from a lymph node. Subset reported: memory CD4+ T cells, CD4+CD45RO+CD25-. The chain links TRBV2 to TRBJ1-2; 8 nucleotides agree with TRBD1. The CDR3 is CASSESRQGTNYGYTF. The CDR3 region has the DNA TGTGCCAGCAGTGAAAGTAGACAGGGGACTAACTATGGCTACACCTTC.